Detailed here is one T cell receptor (beta chain). What it binds is not known. V shed 0 bases and J 4 bases; nucleotides not matched to a gene: 7. Germline V gives CDR1 LNHNV, CDR2 YYDKDF (reference sequence). CDR3 size: 18 residues. Tagging with unique molecular identifiers was applied to individual cDNA molecules. TCRdb analysed the 5' RACE reads with MiXCR anew, one entry per CDR3 protein. The sample lists around 50,000 distinct CDR3 sequences; 9% to 9.5% were seen once. The sample comes from a study of early T cells in non-severe SARS-CoV-2 infection. Study outcomes and limitations: Lookups in VDJdb leaned toward anti-spike CD8 responses and missed private and CD4 specificities.

This receptor was taken from an adult who was a healthcare worker with PCR-confirmed SARS-CoV-2 infection or an uninfected control (not recorded which). The sample comprised whole blood. The V and J genes are TRBV15 and TRBJ2-1, with TRBD2 matching over 12 bases. The DNA of the CDR3 is TGTGCCACCAGCAGAGACGCTAGCGGGAGGGGCCTTTACAATGAGCAGTTCTTC. Amino acid sequence: CATSRDASGRGLYNEQFF.